The 5 T cell receptor beta chains reported below all come from one sample, sequenced in a study of beta chain features in type 1 diabetes. Every isolated RNA sample was fully reverse transcribed, so sequencing captured expressed TCRB transcripts. Clones were read by immunoSEQ multiplex PCR, and TCRdb kept only the in-frame ones, dropping some. The sample holds 620,000 or so clones, roughly a sixth seen once. The material sequenced was naive CD4+ T cells from blood. These receptors were obtained from a man aged 18 to 29 in good health.

This clone was recorded a few times. The chain employs TRBV28 and TRBJ2-6; D gene unclear. The CDR3 is 17 residues long. Germline CDR1 reads MDHEN; CDR2 reads SYDVKM. The CDR3 region has the DNA TGTGCTTGCCTAGGCCGGGCTAGGTCATCTGGGGCCAACGTCCTGACTTTC. Translation: CACLGRARSSGANVLTF.

This clone was found a few times. The rearrangement uses TRBV19 and TRBJ2-7; no reliable D call. The CDR3 covers 17 residues. CDR1 and CDR2 from the germline V gene are LNHDA and SQIVND (reference sequence). V lost 6 bases and J lost 1, with 22 bases in between. In nucleotides, the CDR3 is TGTGCCAGTAGGGGTCTGATCAGACAAAGTGGTTCCTACGAGCAGTACTTC. Protein sequence: CASRGLIRQSGSYEQYF.

The chain couples TRBV7-9 to TRBJ2-7; D gene unclear. Germline V gene sequence: CDR1 SEHNR, CDR2 FQNEAQ (reference sequence). V dropped 1 base and J dropped 4 bases, with 8 bases sitting between them. This CDR3 is built from 13 residues. The CDR3 bases are TGTGCCAGCAGCTTAGATTTCAAGTACGAGCAGTACTTC. This translates into CASSLDFKYEQYF.

The chain uses TRBV5-1 and TRBJ2-5, with a weak D call TRBD1 (5 bases). Between the trimmed V and J ends, which lost 1 base and 1 base, there was a span of 8 bases. This CDR3 comprises 14 residues. The germline gives CDR1 SGHRS, CDR2 YFSETQ. The CDR3 loop is CASSLIDSQETQYF. CDR3 DNA sequence: TGCGCCAGCAGCTTGATTGACAGCCAAGAGACCCAGTACTTC. Full variable domain (remainder filled in from reference TRBV5-1 and TRBJ2-5): KAGVTQTPRYLIKTRGQQVTLSCSPISGHRSVSWYQQTPGQGLQFLFEYFSETQRNKGNFPGRFSGRQFSNSRSEMNVSTLELGDSALYLCASSLIDSQETQYFGPGTRLLVL.

The V and J genes are TRBV27 and TRBJ2-7, with 10 bases identical to TRBD1. V dropped 6 bases and J dropped 2; count of bases not matched to a gene: 10. The germline V gene has CDR1 MNHEY and CDR2 SMNVEV (reference sequence). This CDR3 comprises 16 residues. DNA of the CDR3: TGTGCCAGCAGCCCTTGGCGGACAGGGGGAACCTACGAGCAGTACTTC. Residues: CASSPWRTGGTYEQYF.